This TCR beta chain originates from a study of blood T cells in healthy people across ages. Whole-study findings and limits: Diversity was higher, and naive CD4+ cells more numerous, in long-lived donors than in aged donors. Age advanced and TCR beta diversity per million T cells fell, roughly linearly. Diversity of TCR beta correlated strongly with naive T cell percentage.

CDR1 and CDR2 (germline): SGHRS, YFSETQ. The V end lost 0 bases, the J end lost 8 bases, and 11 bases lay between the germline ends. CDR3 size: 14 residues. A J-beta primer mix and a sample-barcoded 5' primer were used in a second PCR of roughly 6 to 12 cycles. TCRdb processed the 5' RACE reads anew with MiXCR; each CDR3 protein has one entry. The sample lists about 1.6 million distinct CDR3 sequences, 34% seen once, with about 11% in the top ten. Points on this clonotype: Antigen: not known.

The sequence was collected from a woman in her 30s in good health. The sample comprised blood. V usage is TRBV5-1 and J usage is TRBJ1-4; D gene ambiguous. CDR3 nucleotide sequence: TGCGCCAGCAGCTTGGGGAAGGGTGGAGAAAAACTGTTTTTT. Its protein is CASSLGKGGEKLFF.